This T cell receptor (beta chain) was identified during a study of CD8 T cells in Susac syndrome. Reverse transcription of roughly 0.5 to 1 ug RNA used random hexamers. The CDR3 of TCR beta was amplified by immunoSEQ multiplex PCR across 54 Vbeta and 13 Jbeta. One entry per CDR3 protein results from TCRdb running MiXCR on the immunoSEQ multiplex PCR reads. The data contain 75,000 to 100,000 distinct CDR3 sequences, about 94% of them seen just once; the ten biggest clones take up less than 0.3%. Looked up from germline, CDR1 is MNHNY and CDR2 is SVGAGI (reference sequence). The ends lost 6 bases at V and 1 base at J; junction bases unmatched: 6. The CDR3 extends over 15 amino acids.

The genes are TRBV6-6 and TRBJ2-3; 8 bases align to TRBD2. The sequence was obtained from a human donor in good health. The sequenced material came from CD8+ T cells from PBMCs. The CDR3, as DNA: TGTGCCAGCAGACAACTAGCGGAAGGCACAGATACGCAGTATTTT. It is translated as CASRQLAEGTDTQYF.